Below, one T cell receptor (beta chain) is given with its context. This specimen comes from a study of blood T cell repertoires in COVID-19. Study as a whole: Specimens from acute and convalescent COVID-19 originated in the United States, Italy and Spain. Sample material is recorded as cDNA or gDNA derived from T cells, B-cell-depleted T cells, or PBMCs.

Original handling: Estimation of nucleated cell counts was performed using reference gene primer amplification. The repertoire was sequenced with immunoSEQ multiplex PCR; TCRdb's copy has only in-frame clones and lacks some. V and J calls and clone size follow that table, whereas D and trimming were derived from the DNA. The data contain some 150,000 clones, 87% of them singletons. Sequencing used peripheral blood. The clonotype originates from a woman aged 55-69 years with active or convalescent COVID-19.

The CDR3 region has the DNA TGCGCCAGCAGCCTGGGGACTAGCGGGGGGAACACCGGGGAGCTGTTTTTT. This encodes CASSLGTSGGNTGELFF. The rearrangement links TRBV5-1 to TRBJ2-2, with TRBD2 matching 14 bases. CDR1 SGHRS and CDR2 YFSETQ come from the germline V gene. The CDR3 covers 17 residues. The V and J ends lost 4 bases and 1 base, in that order; junction bases with no gene match: 3.